Below, 14 T cell receptor beta chains from the same sample are listed, as sequenced in a study of blood T cell repertoires in COVID-19. TCRdb's copy holds only in-frame clones and misses some; the assay was immunoSEQ multiplex PCR. The table shows under 250,000 clones, with approximately 83% occurring only once. Sample: PBMCs or T cells enriched from blood (not recorded which). These TCRs come from a woman aged 40 to 55 who had been exposed to COVID-19.

This clone has more than one count but fewer than ten. This sequence joins TRBV1 and TRBJ2-7; TRBD2 is the table's D call and was not checked against the DNA. TRBV1 is given as a pseudogene. This CDR3 has 17 amino acids. DNA for the CDR3: TGCACCAGCAGCAGTAACGAGACGGGATCCTCCTACTACGAGCAGTACTTC. Protein sequence: CTSSSNETGSSYYEQYF.

V is TRBV28 and J is TRBJ2-7, with D unresolved. This CDR3 contains 12 residues. The germline gives CDR1 MDHEN, CDR2 SYDVKM. Trimming took 3 bases from V and 4 from J, leaving 7 bases between them. CDR3 protein: CASSFEAYEQYF. Written as DNA, the CDR3 is TGTGCCAGCAGTTTTGAGGCTTACGAGCAGTACTTC.

The chain has TRBV29-1 and TRBJ2-1; 9 positions match TRBD2. V lost 4 bases and J lost 9; bases outside the gene matches: 10. The CDR3 is 14 residues long. Germline V gives CDR1 SQVTM, CDR2 ANQGSEA. The CDR3 loop is CSVALAGLWGEQFF. As DNA, the CDR3 is TGCAGCGTTGCCCTAGCGGGGTTATGGGGTGAGCAGTTCTTC.

In the case of this clone: In the same sample, other DNA sequences code for this CDR3. The V and J genes are TRBV19 and TRBJ1-1; 8 bases agree with TRBD1. Germline CDR1 LNHDA, CDR2 SQIVND (reference sequence). The V and J ends lost 7 bases and 0 bases, in that order; junction bases with no gene match: 4. The CDR3 runs to 14 residues. Here the CDR3 reads CASTRQGMNTEAFF. For the CDR3, the DNA is TGTGCCAGTACGCGACAGGGGATGAACACTGAAGCTTTCTTT.

The chain carries TRBV29-1 and TRBJ2-1, with D possibly matching TRBD1 (6 bases). Deletions cut 7 bases from V and 6 bases from J, with 16 bases between. This CDR3 has 13 residues. The germline V gene has CDR1 SQVTM and CDR2 ANQGSEA. As DNA, the CDR3 is TGCAGCGCCGGGCCTACAGGGAGCAATGAGCAGTTCTTC. Translation gives CSAGPTGSNEQFF.

Written as DNA, the CDR3 is TGTGCCACCGGAGGGGGCGCAGGTGAAAAACTGTTTTTT. Translation gives CATGGGAGEKLFF. This chain links TRBV2 with TRBJ1-4; TRBD1 agrees at 7 bases. V gave up 10 bases and J gave up 7 bases; unmatched junction bases: 9. The CDR3 is made up of 13 amino acids. Germline CDR1 SNHLY, CDR2 FYNNEI.

This clone was detected only once. CDR3 sequence (DNA): TGTGCCAGCTCACCAGCCCGGGCGGGACAAGAGACCCAGTACTTC. This gives the protein CASSPARAGQETQYF. The rearrangement links TRBV18 to TRBJ2-5, with D maybe TRBD2 (6 bases). The CDR3 runs 15 residues. From germline, CDR1 is KGHSH and CDR2 LQKENI. Deletions cut 2 bases from V and 2 bases from J, with 12 bases between.

The genes are TRBV7-9 and TRBJ2-3; 10 bases are shared with TRBD2. With 10 bases clipped from V and 3 bases from J, the junction kept 7 bases outside the gene matches. CDR1 is SEHNR, CDR2 FQNEAQ, per germline (reference sequence). The CDR3 extends over 14 amino acids. In nucleotides, the CDR3 is TGTGCCATGCTTGGTAGCGGGGGGACAGATACGCAGTATTTT. This gives the protein CAMLGSGGTDTQYF.

The genes are TRBV5-1 and TRBJ1-5; D is undetermined. V lost 3 bases, J lost 5 bases, and 12 bases lay in between. The CDR3 is made up of 14 amino acids. CDR1 SGHRS and CDR2 YFSETQ come from the germline V gene. The CDR3 loop is CASSSGPTDQPQHF. The DNA for the CDR3 is TGCGCCAGCAGCTCAGGTCCTACAGATCAGCCCCAGCATTTT.

This chain links TRBV13 with TRBJ2-2, with TRBD2 matching over 8 bases. The length of the CDR3 is 15 residues. Per the germline V gene, CDR1 is PRHDT and CDR2 is FYEKMQ (reference sequence). The V gene end was trimmed by 5 bases and the J gene end by 4 bases; junction bases not matched to a gene: 6. In DNA, the CDR3 is TGTGCCAGCAGCCTTCGCGGGGGGACCACCGGGGAGCTGTTTTTT. Translating gives CASSLRGGTTGELFF.

The chain combines TRBV5-4 with TRBJ1-1, with D perhaps matching TRBD1 (5 bases). This CDR3 has 13 amino acids. V lost 4 bases, J lost 3 bases, and 10 bases lay in between. In germline, CDR1 is SGHNT, CDR2 YYREEE (reference sequence). This CDR3 reads CASSLVRDTEAFF. CDR3 in DNA: TGTGCCAGCAGCCTCGTCAGGGACACTGAAGCTTTCTTT.

The rearrangement links TRBV3-1 (or the pseudogene TRBV3-2) to TRBJ1-3; 7 nucleotides align to TRBD1. V was pared by 1 base and J by 2 bases, with 2 bases of the junction left unmatched. The CDR3 runs 15 residues. CDR1 is LGHDT and CDR2 is YNNKEL in the germline V gene (reference sequence). The DNA of the CDR3 is TGTGCCAGCAGCCAAGCGGGGACAGCTGGAAACACCATATATTTT. Protein product: CASSQAGTAGNTIYF.

This sequence joins TRBV20-1 and TRBJ1-1; D is uncertain. Trimming cost V 5 bases and J 3 bases, with 7 bases left between them. Germline-derived CDR1 and CDR2 are DFQATT and SNEGSKA (reference sequence). This CDR3 region has 11 residues. The CDR3 DNA reads TGCAGTGCTCTAGATGACACTGAAGCTTTCTTT. Translation gives CSALDDTEAFF.

This chain uses TRBV11-2 with TRBJ2-7; the match to TRBD1 covers 7 bases. The V segment lost 5 bases and the J segment 3 bases; nucleotides outside the gene matches: 4. This CDR3 has 13 residues. Germline V CDR1 and CDR2: SGHAT, FQNNGV. The CDR3 is CASSPDRNYEQYF. The CDR3 DNA is TGTGCCAGCAGCCCGGACAGGAACTACGAGCAGTACTTC.